These T cell receptor beta chains were read from a single sample in a study of shared clonotypes between healthy human individuals. Produced via immunoSEQ multiplex PCR; TCRdb's table is partial and in-frame only. Of around 480,000 clones in the sample, about 79% were seen once. The sequenced sample was PBMCs. These receptors all stem from a woman between 35 and 50 years old in good health. Some clones in this sample may be carry-over from other donors' samples. Both conserved end residues are part of each CDR3. The order of the fields is D gene, V gene, J gene, clone size, CDR3 protein, CDR3 DNA. A D gene is named only where the DNA matches it firmly. Size tells how often a clone was seen (once, few, many) or the class of an expanded clone, and some rows leave it out.

>TRBD2|TRBV6-1|TRBJ2-1|-
CASSEAPAGGPYNEQFF
TGTGCCAGCAGTGAAGCCCCCGCGGGAGGGCCCTACAATGAGCAGTTCTTC
>-|TRBV6-5|TRBJ2-1|-
CASSSHLAFTYNEQFF
TGTGCCAGCAGTTCCCATCTCGCGTTCACCTACAATGAGCAGTTCTTC
>-|TRBV19|TRBJ2-7|-
CASSIDRTYEQYF
TGTGCCAGTAGTATAGACCGGACCTACGAGCAGTACTTC
>-|TRBV10-3|TRBJ2-7|-
CATGDSRGSYEQYF
TGTGCCACCGGCGACTCGCGTGGCTCCTACGAGCAGTACTTC
>-|TRBV15|TRBJ2-7|-
CATSRDRHEQYF
TGTGCCACCAGCAGAGATCGACACGAGCAGTACTTC
>-|TRBV28|TRBJ2-6|-
CDGVAGANVLTF
TGTGACGGAGTGGCTGGGGCCAACGTCCTGACTTTC
>TRBD1|TRBV29-1|TRBJ1-2|-
CSVTETGAGYGYTF
TGCAGCGTTACAGAGACAGGGGCGGGTTATGGCTACACCTTC
>TRBD1|TRBV11-2|TRBJ1-1|-
CASSLAGQHTEAFF
TGTGCCAGCAGCTTAGCGGGACAGCACACTGAAGCTTTCTTT
>-|TRBV19|TRBJ1-1|-
CASSIRNTEAFF
TGTGCCAGTAGTATACGGAACACTGAAGCTTTCTTT
>-|TRBV30|TRBJ1-2|-
CAWSVLRQPNYGYTF
TGTGCCTGGAGTGTACTTCGGCAGCCTAACTATGGCTACACCTTC
>-|TRBV9|TRBJ2-5|few
CASSVGRHQETQYF
TGTGCCAGCAGCGTCGGACGGCACCAAGAGACCCAGTACTTC
>-|TRBV27|TRBJ2-7|-
CASSYGGAYEQYF
TGTGCCAGCAGTTATGGGGGAGCCTACGAGCAGTACTTC
>TRBD1|TRBV27|TRBJ1-2|-
CASRQPGQGPNYGYTF
TGTGCCAGCAGACAACCTGGACAGGGACCTAACTATGGCTACACCTTC
>-|TRBV9|TRBJ2-5|-
CASSPYSGSRETQYF
TGTGCCAGCAGCCCATACAGTGGTTCCCGGGAGACCCAGTACTTC
>-|TRBV27|TRBJ1-2|-
CASSIARGTLINYGYTF
TGTGCCAGCAGCATTGCCCGAGGGACATTGATTAACTATGGCTACACCTTC